Included here is one TCR beta chain sequence, with context. Its antigen is unknown. The data belong to a study of T cell responses to AZD1222 COVID-19 vaccine. In the study overall: Both about-4-week and about-12-week second-dose recipients were combined.

Per germline, CDR1 LGHDT and CDR2 YNNKEL (reference sequence). Trimming stripped 4 bases from V and 8 bases from J, with 17 bases between. This CDR3 region has 14 residues. Method: immunoSEQ multiplex PCR; TCRdb's copy keeps in-frame clones and lacks some. The table records about 170,000 clones, around nine tenths of them present only once. General study points: Breadth and depth of Spike-specific TCRs rose after two AZD1222 doses.

The TCR comes from an adult in good health. The sample in question was peripheral blood, obtained on day 0 of AZD1222 vaccination. The chain couples TRBV3-1 (or the pseudogene TRBV3-2) to TRBJ1-1; no reliable D call. The CDR3 protein is CASSRGSQPLEAFF. The CDR3, as DNA: TGTGCCAGCAGCCGAGGGTCTCAACCCCTCGAAGCTTTCTTT.